Listed below are T cell receptor beta chains from one sample, sequenced in a study of patients and donors after allogeneic stem cell transplantation. TCRdb ran MiXCR on the RT-PCR reads and lists one entry per CDR3 protein. The data contain 150,000 or so distinct CDR3 sequences, 24% of them singletons. The source material was blood, either unsorted or a sorted T cell fraction (not recorded which). The origin of the receptors is a human donor who was either an allogeneic HSCT recipient or a stem cell or donor lymphocyte infusion donor (not recorded which). It is not recorded whose cells these are; they may come from a transplant donor. Both conserved end residues are part of each CDR3. The D gene is left open where the match is weak. Expanded clones get a size class; other rows say once, few or many, or leave the size out.

v_call: TRBV4-2; j_call: TRBJ1-1; d_call: TRBD1; clone_size: NA; cdr3_length: 14; cdr3_nt: TGTGCCAGCAGCCACGAGGGGGCGGACATTGAAGCTTTCTTT; cdr3_aa: CASSHEGADIEAFF
v_call: TRBV6-5; j_call: TRBJ1-4; d_call: NA; clone_size: NA; cdr3_length: 14; cdr3_nt: TGTGCCAGCAGTTACGGGGCCGGAGGGGAAAAACTGTTTTTT; cdr3_aa: CASSYGAGGEKLFF
v_call: TRBV2; j_call: TRBJ1-1; d_call: NA; clone_size: NA; cdr3_length: 16; cdr3_nt: TGTGCCAGCAGTGAAATGGAGGGCGCCTTTGCTGGTGAAGCTTTCTTT; cdr3_aa: CASSEMEGAFAGEAFF
v_call: TRBV20-1; j_call: TRBJ2-2; d_call: TRBD1; clone_size: few; cdr3_length: 14; cdr3_nt: TGCAGTGCGAGTGGGACAGCGAACACCGGGGAGCTGTTTTTT; cdr3_aa: CSASGTANTGELFF
v_call: TRBV20-1; j_call: TRBJ1-2; d_call: NA; clone_size: many; cdr3_length: 11; cdr3_nt: TGCAGTGCTACAGACAGCTATGGCTACACCTTC; cdr3_aa: CSATDSYGYTF
v_call: TRBV3-1; j_call: TRBJ2-7; d_call: NA; clone_size: NA; cdr3_length: 13; cdr3_nt: TGTGCCAGCAGTTACAGGTCTTTCTACGAGCAGTACTTC; cdr3_aa: CASSYRSFYEQYF
v_call: TRBV5-4; j_call: TRBJ1-2; d_call: TRBD1; clone_size: NA; cdr3_length: 16; cdr3_nt: TGTGCCAGCAGCCCCACCATCGGGACAGGGAACTATGGCTACACCTTC; cdr3_aa: CASSPTIGTGNYGYTF
v_call: TRBV3-1; j_call: TRBJ2-7; d_call: NA; clone_size: NA; cdr3_length: 13; cdr3_nt: TGTGCCAGCAGCCAAATTGGCGGCTACGAGCAGTACTTC; cdr3_aa: CASSQIGGYEQYF
v_call: TRBV10-3; j_call: TRBJ1-5; d_call: TRBD1; clone_size: many; cdr3_length: 15; cdr3_nt: TGTGCCATCAGTGAGCAAACAGGGGCGCTACAGCCCCAGCATTTT; cdr3_aa: CAISEQTGALQPQHF
v_call: TRBV11-3; j_call: TRBJ2-1; d_call: TRBD2; clone_size: NA; cdr3_length: 18; cdr3_nt: TGTGCCAGCAGCCTGGTATGGCTAGCGGGAGGGTTGTACAATGAGCAGTTCTTC; cdr3_aa: CASSLVWLAGGLYNEQFF
v_call: TRBV10-3; j_call: TRBJ1-6; d_call: TRBD1; clone_size: NA; cdr3_length: 14; cdr3_nt: TGTGCCATCAACGCCGGGACAGCAAATTCACCCCTCCACTTT; cdr3_aa: CAINAGTANSPLHF